These 13 T cell receptor beta chains were sequenced from one sample in a study of graft-versus-host responses after intestinal transplantation. Produced via immunoSEQ multiplex PCR; TCRdb's table is partial and in-frame only. The top ten hold approximately 1.6% of the sample, which has over 45,000 clones, 70% to 90% seen once. The sample was PBMCs, taken 26 days after transplant. The receptors shown here come from a human patient who received an intestinal transplant, so some T cells may come from the graft donor.

The chain has TRBV28 and TRBJ2-7; 13 bases align to TRBD2. The CDR3 runs to 18 residues. The J segment lost 3 bases and the V segment lost 1 base, leaving 9 bases of the junction unmatched. Germline CDR1 is MDHEN and CDR2 is SYDVKM. The CDR3 nucleotides are TGTGCCAGCAGTTTATTTGGGGGACTAGCGGGAAGCTTCTACGAGCAGTACTTC. Protein: CASSLFGGLAGSFYEQYF.

The CDR3 nucleotides read TGCGCCAGCAGCTCGGGACTAGATGAGACAGATACGCAGTATTTT. Amino acid sequence: CASSSGLDETDTQYF. V and J are TRBV5-1 and TRBJ2-3, with 8 bases aligning to TRBD2. Looked up from germline, CDR1 is SGHRS and CDR2 is YFSETQ. V shed 3 bases and J 3 bases; nucleotides not matched to a gene: 6. The CDR3 has 15 residues.

This chain connects TRBV20-1 to TRBJ2-5; D remains ambiguous. V lost 6 bases and J 12 bases, leaving 14 bases between the germline ends. The CDR3 covers 10 residues. Germline CDR1 reads DFQATT; CDR2 reads SNEGSKA (reference sequence). The CDR3, as DNA: TGCAGTGCCCAAGGCGAGGCCAAGTACTTC. Protein: CSAQGEAKYF.

The J gene is TRBJ2-2, the V gene TRBV4-2, with 9 bases lining up with TRBD2. CDR1 and CDR2 from the germline V gene are LGHNA and YNFKEQ. The CDR3 totals 15 residues. The J segment lost 4 bases and the V segment lost 0 bases, leaving 0 bases of the junction unmatched. The chain's CDR3 is CASSQEREGTGELFF. The CDR3 DNA reads as TGTGCCAGCAGCCAAGAGCGGGAGGGCACCGGGGAGCTGTTTTTT.

The chain is built from TRBV27 and TRBJ1-1; TRBD1 matches 9 bases. Losses at the gene ends were 7 bases for V and 3 bases for J; bases not matched to a gene: 9. The germline CDR1 and CDR2 sequences are MNHEY and SMNVEV (reference sequence). This CDR3 contains 15 residues. CDR3 nucleotides: TGTGCCAGCAATACAGGGGGCAGGGTCGACACTGAAGCTTTCTTT. This codes for CASNTGGRVDTEAFF.

This clone has only one observation. This rearrangement joins TRBV2 to TRBJ1-6; D not certain. Trimming removed 5 bases from V and 10 bases from J, with 6 bases in between. Germline V gives CDR1 SNHLY, CDR2 FYNNEI. CDR3 length: 11 residues. CDR3 amino acids: CASSRGSPLHF. DNA of the CDR3: TGTGCCAGCAGTCGCGGATCACCCCTCCACTTT.

The chain employs TRBV6-5 and TRBJ2-1, with 8 positions matching TRBD1. The CDR3 consists of 15 residues. The junction had 4 bases not matched to a gene; V was cut back by 0 bases and J by 6 bases. CDR1 is MNHEY, CDR2 SVGAGI, per germline. CDR3 in amino acids: CASSYSRTGGNEQFF. DNA for the CDR3: TGTGCCAGCAGTTACTCGAGAACAGGGGGCAATGAGCAGTTCTTC.

This chain uses TRBV28 with TRBJ1-2; D ambiguous. V shed 5 bases and J shed 5 bases, with 15 bases lying between them. The CDR3 consists of 14 residues. Germline V gene sequence: CDR1 MDHEN, CDR2 SYDVKM. The CDR3 loop reads CASSATTVPYGYTF. The CDR3 bases are TGTGCCAGCAGTGCAACAACCGTACCTTATGGCTACACCTTC.

V usage is TRBV10-2 and J usage is TRBJ1-4; D ambiguous. Per the germline V gene, CDR1 is WSHSY and CDR2 is SAAADI. With 8 bases removed from V and 8 bases from J, the gap between germline ends came to 12 bases. CDR3 length: 12 amino acids. CDR3 protein: CASGGYQEKLFF. The DNA of the CDR3 is TGCGCCAGCGGAGGGTATCAGGAAAAACTGTTTTTT.

This sequence joins TRBV28 and TRBJ2-1; 11 positions agree with TRBD2. Per the germline V gene, CDR1 is MDHEN and CDR2 is SYDVKM. V was clipped by 3 bases and J by 3 bases; unmatched bases: 4. The CDR3 covers 16 residues. This CDR3 is CASSFGTSGNYNEQFF. The CDR3, as DNA: TGTGCCAGCAGTTTCGGGACTAGCGGAAACTACAATGAGCAGTTCTTC. The full variable domain, rest sourced from reference TRBV28 and TRBJ2-1, is DVKVTQSSRYLVKRTGEKVFLECVQDMDHENMFWYRQDPGLGLRLIYFSYDVKMKEKGDIPEGYSVSREKKERFSLILESASTNQTSMYLCASSFGTSGNYNEQFFGPGTRLTVL.

CDR3 sequence (DNA): TGTGCCAGCAGCGGATTGCGGGGCCGTTCCTACGAGCAGTACTTC. Its protein product is CASSGLRGRSYEQYF. V and J are TRBV11-2 and TRBJ2-7, with a tentative D call TRBD2 (6 bases). Germline CDR1 is SGHAT and CDR2 is FQNNGV. The CDR3 runs 15 residues. With 5 bases removed from V and 1 base from J, the gap between germline ends came to 15 bases.

The chain combines TRBV4-2 with TRBJ1-5; 7 bases are shared with TRBD1. From germline, CDR1 is LGHNA and CDR2 YNFKEQ. V lost 0 bases and J lost 3; bases outside the gene matches: 5. CDR3 size: 16 residues. The CDR3 nucleotides read TGTGCCAGCAGCCAAGAAAGGGGGCAGGTCAATCAGCCCCAGCATTTT. Residues: CASSQERGQVNQPQHF.

This clone appeared a single time. The chain links TRBV6-5 to TRBJ2-1, with 15 positions matching TRBD2. The CDR3 loop spans 15 amino acids. Losses at the gene ends were 4 bases for V and 7 bases for J; bases not matched to a gene: 2. Per germline, CDR1 MNHEY and CDR2 SVGAGI. CDR3 nucleotides: TGTGCCAGCAGTTCAGGACTAGCGGGGGGGAATGAGCAGTTCTTC. This codes for CASSSGLAGGNEQFF.